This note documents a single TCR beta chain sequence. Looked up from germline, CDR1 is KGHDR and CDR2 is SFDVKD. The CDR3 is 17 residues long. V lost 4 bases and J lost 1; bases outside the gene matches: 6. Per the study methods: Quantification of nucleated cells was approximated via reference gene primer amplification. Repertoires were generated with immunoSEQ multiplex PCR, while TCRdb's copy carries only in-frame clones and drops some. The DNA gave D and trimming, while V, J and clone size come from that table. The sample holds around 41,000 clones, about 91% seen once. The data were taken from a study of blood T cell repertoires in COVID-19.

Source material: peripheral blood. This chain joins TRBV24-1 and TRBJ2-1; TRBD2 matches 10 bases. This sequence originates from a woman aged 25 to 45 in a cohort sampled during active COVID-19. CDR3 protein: CATSDPGTSVSYNEQFF. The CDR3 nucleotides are TGTGCCACCAGTGACCCTGGGACTAGCGTATCCTACAATGAGCAGTTCTTC.